This passage covers 17 T cell receptor beta chains from one sample sequenced in a study of CD8+CD57+ T cells in acquired aplastic anemia. Patients chosen for sequencing had CD8+CD57+ cells that had expanded, as shown by flow cytometry. Genomic DNA, the template, was used for profiling of the TCR beta VDJ and CDR3. TCRdb re-derived calls from the reads in MiXCR, one entry per CDR3 protein. The sample carries under 350,000 distinct CDR3 sequences, approximately 58% recorded once. Sequencing was done on a sample of sorted CD4+, CD8+, or CD8+CD57+ T cells (not recorded which) from PBMCs. These receptor sequences come from a human donor with aplastic anemia.

This clonotype turned up a few times. The genes are TRBV20-1 and TRBJ2-2; TRBD1 matches at 7 bases. V lost 6 bases and J lost 1; bases outside the gene matches: 11. Germline values: CDR1 DFQATT, CDR2 SNEGSKA (reference sequence). This CDR3 region has 16 residues. DNA of the CDR3: TGCAGTGCGGAAACAGGGGACGTAATGAACACCGGGGAGCTGTTTTTT. Its translation is CSAETGDVMNTGELFF.

This clonotype was detected many times. V usage is TRBV19 and J usage is TRBJ1-1; TRBD1 matches at 7 bases. Trimming removed 3 bases from V and 3 bases from J; junction bases left unmatched: 1. CDR3 size: 13 residues. Germline lookup yields CDR1 LNHDA and CDR2 SQIVND (reference sequence). The CDR3 DNA follows: TGTGCCAGTAGTATCACAGGGGACACTGAAGCTTTCTTT. Its protein is CASSITGDTEAFF.

This clonotype has just a few counts. The junction and the germline gene differ at one end; a read error may be behind it. The rearrangement uses TRBV6-5 and TRBJ2-5, with a weak D call TRBD1 (5 bases). CDR1 and CDR2 (germline): MNHEY, SVGAGI. The CDR3 loop spans 12 amino acids. The CDR3 DNA reads as TGTGCCACCAGTTCAAGGGGCGGGACCCAGTACTTC. Its translation: CATSSRGGTQYF.

This clonotype was recorded at least ten times. A junction boundary mismatches the germline segment, possibly from a read error. The chain links TRBV6-1 to TRBJ2-3; D is unclear. Germline lookup yields CDR1 MNHNS and CDR2 SASEGT. This CDR3 has 13 residues. The CDR3: CASSPFRTDTQYF. The CDR3 coding sequence is TGTGCCAGCAGCCCTTTCCGCACGGATACGCAGTATTTT.

This clonotype has only a few counts. The chain joins TRBV7-2 to TRBJ1-6, with 7 bases identical to TRBD1. CDR3 length: 14 residues. Germline V CDR1 and CDR2: SGHTA, FQGNSA. The J segment lost 8 bases and the V segment lost 4 bases, leaving 5 bases of the junction unmatched. In DNA form, the CDR3 reads TGTGCCAGCAGCTCCGACAGGGCATATTCACCCCTCCACTTT. This encodes CASSSDRAYSPLHF.

This chain links TRBV12-3 or TRBV12-4 with TRBJ2-3, with 13 bases lining up with TRBD2. J lost 5 bases, V lost 2 bases, and 4 bases had no gene match. The CDR3 has 16 residues. The CDR3 protein is CASSLSTSGGGDTQYF. CDR3 in DNA: TGTGCCAGCAGTTTATCTACTAGCGGGGGGGGAGATACGCAGTATTTT.

This chain joins TRBV9 and TRBJ2-1; TRBD2 agrees at 7 bases. The CDR3 has 14 amino acids. The V gene end was trimmed by 3 bases and the J gene end by 6 bases; junction bases not matched to a gene: 6. Looked up from germline, CDR1 is SGDLS and CDR2 is YYNGEE. The CDR3 is CASSARGETNEQFF. The CDR3 DNA is TGTGCCAGCAGCGCCCGGGGGGAAACCAATGAGCAGTTCTTC. Filled out from reference TRBV9 and TRBJ2-1, the complete variable domain reads DSGVTQTPKHLITATGQRVTLRCSPRSGDLSVYWYQQSLDQGLQFLIQYYNGEERAKGNILERFSAQQFPDLHSELNLSSLELGDSALYFCASSARGETNEQFFGPGTRLTVL.

This clonotype was detected many times. The V call is TRBV24-1, the J call TRBJ2-5; TRBD2 is a possible D gene (8 bases). Trimming removed 3 bases from V and 5 bases from J, with 18 bases in between. CDR3 length equals 16 residues. Germline CDR1 and CDR2: KGHDR and SFDVKD. CDR3 sequence: CATSDTGLGGGETQYF. CDR3 DNA sequence: TGTGCCACCAGTGATACGGGACTAGGGGGCGGGGAGACCCAGTACTTC.

This clonotype was picked up a small number of times. This chain connects TRBV7-8 to TRBJ2-7; TRBD1 aligns across 10 bases. CDR3 length: 15 residues. V lost 3 bases, J lost 2 bases, and 4 bases stayed unmatched. The germline CDR1 and CDR2 sequences are SGHVS and FQNEAQ. The CDR3 loop is CASSLPGQGPYEQYF. Written as DNA, the CDR3 is TGTGCCAGCAGCTTGCCGGGACAGGGGCCCTACGAGCAGTACTTC.

V gene TRBV5-1 combines with J gene TRBJ1-3; D might be TRBD1 (5 bases). Trimming cost V 0 bases and J 0 bases, with 7 bases left between them. The CDR3 loop spans 15 amino acids. Germline V gene sequence: CDR1 SGHRS, CDR2 YFSETQ. CDR3 residues: CASSLDRGSGNTIYF. The CDR3, as DNA: TGCGCCAGCAGCTTGGATAGGGGCTCTGGAAACACCATATATTTT.

This clonotype has a count of ten or more. V is TRBV5-8 and J is TRBJ2-3, with a tentative D call TRBD1 (6 bases). V shed 0 bases and J shed 0 bases, with 14 bases lying between them. The CDR3 spans 17 residues. Germline-derived CDR1 and CDR2 are SGHTS and YDEGEE. CDR3 coding DNA: TGTGCCAGCAGCTTGGGGGGGCAGGTGGCTAGCACAGATACGCAGTATTTT. Translated: CASSLGGQVASTDTQYF.

The CDR3 DNA reads as TGTGCCAGCAGTACAGGGCTTGGGACTGAAGCTTTCTTT. The encoded protein is CASSTGLGTEAFF. The V and J genes are TRBV25-1 and TRBJ1-1, with D perhaps matching TRBD1 (6 bases). The germline gives CDR1 MGHDK, CDR2 SYGVNS. The CDR3 consists of 13 residues. V shed 5 bases and J shed 5 bases, with 12 bases lying between them.

The table lists this clonotype with many counts. The rearrangement joins TRBV15 to TRBJ2-2, with 8 bases that match TRBD1. The germline V gene has CDR1 LNHNV and CDR2 YYDKDF (reference sequence). CDR3 length: 15 amino acids. Losses at the gene ends were 0 bases for V and 4 bases for J; bases not matched to a gene: 1. CDR3 amino acids: CATSRDTGGTGELFF. CDR3 bases: TGTGCCACCAGCAGAGATACAGGGGGCACCGGGGAGCTGTTTTTT.

This clonotype occurred many times. In nucleotides, the CDR3 is TGTGCCAGCTCACCCCCCAATCAGCCCCAGCATTTT. Its protein is CASSPPNQPQHF. The chain uses TRBV18 and TRBJ1-5, with D uncertain. Trimming removed 3 bases from V and 3 bases from J, with 3 bases in between. The CDR3 consists of 12 residues. From germline, CDR1 is KGHSH and CDR2 LQKENI.

The chain links TRBV7-3 to TRBJ1-5, with D unclear. The V and J ends lost 5 bases and 6 bases respectively, with 11 bases between them. Germline CDR1 SGHTA, CDR2 FQGTGA. The CDR3 covers 13 residues. The CDR3 protein is CASSQSKGQPQHF. CDR3 DNA sequence: TGTGCCAGCAGCCAATCAAAGGGTCAGCCCCAGCATTTT.

The rearrangement uses TRBV10-3 and TRBJ2-7; no clear D. In germline, CDR1 is ENHRY, CDR2 SYGVKD. The CDR3 is 12 amino acids. Trimming stripped 2 bases from V and 4 bases from J, with 6 bases between. The CDR3 loop is CAISEAPYEQYF. CDR3 DNA sequence: TGTGCCATCAGTGAGGCACCTTACGAGCAGTACTTC.

This clonotype was seen once. This CDR3 is missing its conserved last phenylalanine or tryptophan, likely due to a read error. The genes are TRBV7-6 and TRBJ1-1, with 7 nucleotides matching TRBD1. The junction had 10 bases not matched to a gene; V was cut back by 5 bases and J by 4 bases. The CDR3 runs 15 residues. Germline lookup yields CDR1 SGHVS and CDR2 FNYEAQ. CDR3 DNA sequence: TGTGCCAGCAGCAAACTAACAGGGGTCAGCACTGAAGCTTTCATT. It encodes CASSKLTGVSTEAFI.